Listed below are T cell receptor beta chains from one sample, sequenced in a study of regulatory T cells in long-lasting Graves disease. Each CDR3 protein gets one entry after TCRdb re-called the multiplex PCR reads with MiXCR. Of hundreds of thousands of distinct CDR3 sequences listed, roughly 16% are singletons. These data also formed part of another study, on T cells in Graves' hyperthyroidism and ophthalmopathy.

The source was peripheral blood mononuclear cells (PBMCs), collected at new diagnosis, from a patient treated with antithyroid drugs. The receptors come from a woman aged 25-40 years with Graves disease. The CDR3 runs from the conserved cysteine through the conserved F or W.

j_call v_call cdr3_aa
TRBJ1-1 TRBV28 CASSFRTGGTEAFF
TRBJ1-2 TRBV12-3/TRBV12-4 CATTSPEIYGYTF
TRBJ1-1 TRBV6-1 CASSEAGGWTEAFF
TRBJ2-7 TRBV5-5 CASSLGTAIGEQYF
TRBJ2-5 TRBV6-1 CASTARGGIGTQYF
TRBJ1-1 TRBV25-1 CASSKTTGSYTEAFF
TRBJ2-5 TRBV11-2 CASSPMGLQETQYF
TRBJ1-2 TRBV24-1 CATSGADRHGYTF
TRBJ2-5 TRBV28 CASSFIGLAGSSETQYF
TRBJ1-1 TRBV6-1 CASRPGQGSSEAFF
TRBJ1-5 TRBV6-9 CASSYFGQPQHF